This entry lists 25 T cell receptor beta chains sequenced from one sample in a study of T cells after yellow fever vaccination. TCRdb called the 5' RACE reads again in MiXCR, with one record for every CDR3 protein. In the table there are a few hundred thousand distinct CDR3 sequences, 8.7% of which are singletons. Material: PBMCs, obtained on the day of the first yellow fever vaccination. The receptors shown here come from a man between 18 and 35 years old who received the YFV17D yellow fever vaccine.

At least ten counts were recorded for this clonotype. V is TRBV5-1 and J is TRBJ2-3, with D possibly being TRBD1 or TRBD2 (6 bases each). This CDR3 comprises 12 residues. The ends were cut back, 6 bases at V and 4 bases at J, with 9 bases in the middle. CDR1 SGHRS and CDR2 YFSETQ come from the germline V gene. The CDR3 sequence is CASTEGADTQYF. The CDR3 DNA follows: TGCGCCAGCACGGAGGGGGCAGATACGCAGTATTTT.

Ten or more counts support this clonotype. The chain employs TRBV4-1 and TRBJ1-3; D gene ambiguous. CDR3 length: 14 residues. V was pared by 4 bases and J by 0 bases, with 7 bases between. CDR1 is MGHRA, CDR2 YSYEKL, per germline. The CDR3 nucleotides are TGCGCCAGCAGCCCGAGGAGCTCTGGAAACACCATATATTTT. Amino acid sequence: CASSPRSSGNTIYF.

This clonotype was counted a few times. The chain has TRBV4-3 and TRBJ1-6; the D gene is possibly TRBD1 (6 bases). Looked up from germline, CDR1 is LGHNA and CDR2 is YSLEER. The CDR3 spans 18 residues. Trimming took off 4 bases at V and 7 bases at J, with 23 bases between the two ends. CDR3 DNA: TGCGCCAGCAGCCTTCTTGCCCCATGGGGGACACCGAATTCACCCCTCCACTTT. Its translation: CASSLLAPWGTPNSPLHF.

This clonotype was counted ten times or more. The V and J genes are TRBV7-2 and TRBJ1-2; D gene unclear. This CDR3 has 13 amino acids. The V gene's germline CDR1 is SGHTA and CDR2 FQGNSA. Trimming took 7 bases from V and 7 from J, leaving 16 bases between them. The CDR3, as DNA: TGTGCCAGCACCCCGCCGGGAGAGCGTGGCTACACCTTC. Its protein product is CASTPPGERGYTF.

This clonotype was picked up a small number of times. The rearrangement links TRBV3-1 to TRBJ1-1; the D is unclear. Germline CDR1 and CDR2: LGHDT and YNNKEL (reference sequence). This CDR3 contains 12 residues. V lost 1 base and J 9 bases, leaving 9 bases between the germline ends. The CDR3 DNA reads as TGTGCCAGCAGCCAAGGGGAAGATAAAGCTTTCTTT. It translates to CASSQGEDKAFF.

Ten or more counts support this clonotype. Here the CDR3 reads CASSLKDGANYGYTF. CDR3 in DNA: TGCGCCAGCAGCTTAAAAGACGGAGCCAACTATGGCTACACCTTC. This chain connects TRBV5-1 to TRBJ1-2; no reliable D call. V was shortened by 2 bases and J by 2 bases, with 13 bases between the two germline ends. The CDR3 consists of 15 residues. Germline assignment: CDR1 SGHRS and CDR2 YFSETQ.

The V gene is TRBV5-6, the J gene TRBJ2-3; no clear D. CDR1 is SGHDT, CDR2 YYEEEE, per germline. V was cut by 0 bases and J by 2 bases, with 7 bases left in between. The length of the CDR3 is 14 residues. CDR3 in DNA: TGTGCCAGCAGCTTGGGTCACCTCACAGATACGCAGTATTTT. This gives the protein CASSLGHLTDTQYF.

There are a few counts of this clonotype. The rearrangement joins TRBV4-2 to TRBJ1-4; D call uncertain. Germline loops: CDR1 LGHNA, CDR2 YNFKEQ. The CDR3 runs to 16 residues. Trimming cost V 0 bases and J 0 bases, with 8 bases left between them. CDR3 coding DNA: TGTGCCAGCAGCCAAGATTATGCTGCAACTAATGAAAAACTGTTTTTT. As protein: CASSQDYAATNEKLFF.

V usage is TRBV7-9 and J usage is TRBJ2-3; D may match TRBD1 or TRBD2 (5 bases each). Germline CDR1 and CDR2: SEHNR and FQNEAQ (reference sequence). The CDR3 runs to 16 residues. Trimming pared 4 bases from V and 7 bases from J, leaving 21 bases between. Here the CDR3 DNA reads TGTGCCAGCAGCTCCTCCGGGACGCCCAGGCCAAATACGCAGTATTTT. Translation: CASSSSGTPRPNTQYF.

The chain couples TRBV7-2 to TRBJ2-3; D not resolved. The CDR3 has 16 residues. Germline V gene lookup returns CDR1 SGHTA and CDR2 FQGNSA. V shed 5 bases and J shed 0 bases, with 15 bases lying between them. CDR3 DNA: TGTGCCAGCAGCCGGTACGCGGTGTTGAGCACAGATACGCAGTATTTT. Its protein is CASSRYAVLSTDTQYF.

The rearrangement links TRBV28 to TRBJ1-2; TRBD1 agrees at 9 bases. Trimming cost V 6 bases and J 1 base; bases outside gene matches: 3. CDR1 MDHEN and CDR2 SYDVKM come from the germline V gene. The CDR3 consists of 14 residues. The DNA for the CDR3 is TGTGCCAGCAGGGACAGGGGTTTTAACTATGGCTACACCTTC. It yields the protein CASRDRGFNYGYTF.

This clonotype was counted many times. The chain recombines TRBV6-6 with TRBJ2-4, with D unresolved. This CDR3 is built from 12 residues. CDR1 is MNHNY and CDR2 is SVGAGI in the germline V gene (reference sequence). V was trimmed by 2 bases and J by 12 bases, leaving 11 bases between them. The CDR3 here is CASSYDQGGQYF. CDR3 sequence (DNA): TGTGCCAGCAGTTACGACCAAGGCGGTCAGTACTTC.

CDR3 bases: TGCAGTGCTAGAGATCGGGCCACGGGGGAGCTGTTTTTT. Translation: CSARDRATGELFF. This chain links TRBV20-1 with TRBJ2-2; D uncertain. Between the trimmed V and J ends, which lost 0 bases and 8 bases, there was a span of 10 bases. Germline loops: CDR1 DFQATT, CDR2 SNEGSKA (reference sequence). The CDR3 length is 13 residues.

This chain uses TRBV12-3 or TRBV12-4 with TRBJ2-1, with TRBD2 as a possible D gene (7 bases). The V end lost 7 bases, the J end lost 8 bases, and 15 bases lay between the germline ends. The CDR3 contains 13 residues. Written as DNA, the CDR3 is TGTGCCAGCAACCGGGGGGCCCGGGATGAGCAGTTCTTC. It yields the protein CASNRGARDEQFF.

In this sample, this clonotype turned up a few times. The rearrangement joins TRBV5-5 to TRBJ2-7, with 8 positions matching TRBD1. The CDR3 sequence is 15 residues long. CDR1 is SGHKS and CDR2 is YYEKEE in the germline V gene (reference sequence). With V trimmed by 0 bases and J by 2 bases, 4 bases remained unmatched. DNA for the CDR3: TGTGCCAGCAGCTTGGTGGCAGGGGGCCCCTACGAGCAGTACTTC. This gives the protein CASSLVAGGPYEQYF.

J is TRBJ2-5 and V is TRBV4-2; D tentatively fits TRBD1 or TRBD2 (5 bases each). The CDR3 totals 15 residues. Germline CDR1 reads LGHNA; CDR2 reads YNFKEQ. Trimming left V 0 bases short and J 7 bases short, with 15 bases between. DNA for the CDR3: TGTGCCAGCAGCCAAGAGGGGACGTGGGGTGGGACCCAGTACTTC. Translated, it gives CASSQEGTWGGTQYF.

This chain joins TRBV10-2 and TRBJ1-2; D call uncertain. The V and J ends lost 4 bases and 8 bases respectively, with 11 bases between them. Germline CDR1 reads WSHSY; CDR2 reads SAAADI. CDR3 length: 12 residues. The CDR3 DNA is TGCGCCAGCAGTGTCGGAGAGAGGGGCTACACCTTC. Translated: CASSVGERGYTF.

This chain connects TRBV5-4 to TRBJ1-6; 9 bases fit TRBD1. Trimming took 2 bases from V and 9 from J; bases not matched to a gene: 3. Looked up from germline, CDR1 is SGHNT and CDR2 is YYREEE (reference sequence). This CDR3 contains 14 residues. The CDR3 DNA follows: TGTGCCAGCAGCTTAGAGGACAGGGGTTCACCCCTCCACTTT. It yields the protein CASSLEDRGSPLHF.

This clonotype was found a few times. V is TRBV12-3 or TRBV12-4 and J is TRBJ1-1; 8 bases agree with TRBD1. After removal of 6 bases from V and 0 bases from J, the junction contained 3 bases not matched to a gene. This CDR3 spans 14 amino acids. The CDR3 DNA is TGTGCCAGCAGGGTGACAGGGGTGAACACTGAAGCTTTCTTT. It encodes CASRVTGVNTEAFF.

The J gene is TRBJ2-1, the V gene TRBV5-4; 8 nucleotides line up with TRBD2. V was clipped by 1 base and J by 8 bases; unmatched bases: 5. Germline V lookup: CDR1 SGHNT, CDR2 YYREEE (reference sequence). This CDR3 spans 14 amino acids. CDR3 coding DNA: TGTGCCAGCAGCTTGCGGGGGGGGCAGGATGAGCAGTTCTTC. Protein sequence: CASSLRGGQDEQFF.

The table lists this clonotype with a few counts. The V and J genes are TRBV5-1 and TRBJ1-3, with D hard to call. Germline CDR1 is SGHRS and CDR2 is YFSETQ. The germline V and J ends were trimmed by 4 bases and 6 bases, with 8 bases remaining between them. CDR3 length: 12 residues. CDR3 protein: CASSLDLNTIYF. The DNA for the CDR3 is TGCGCCAGCAGCCTAGACCTAAACACCATATATTTT.

The chain couples TRBV7-9 to TRBJ2-7; D may be TRBD2 (5 bases). Germline V gives CDR1 SEHNR, CDR2 FQNEAQ (reference sequence). CDR3 length equals 13 residues. With 8 bases removed from V and 2 bases from J, the gap between germline ends came to 13 bases. CDR3 sequence reads: CASGLGIPYEQYF. In DNA, the CDR3 is TGTGCCAGCGGCCTCGGGATTCCCTACGAGCAGTACTTC. The full variable domain, with the rest looked up from reference TRBV7-9 and TRBJ2-7, is DTGVSQNPRHKITKRGQNVTFRCDPISEHNRLYWYRQTLGQGPEFLTYFQNEAQLEKSRLLSDRFSAERPKGSFSTLEIQRTEQGDSAMYLCASGLGIPYEQYFGPGTRLTVT.

The chain joins TRBV18 to TRBJ2-7; 7 positions agree with TRBD2. V gave up 3 bases and J gave up 2 bases; unmatched junction bases: 7. The V gene's germline CDR1 is KGHSH and CDR2 LQKENI. CDR3 length: 15 amino acids. The CDR3 loop reads CASSPKLAWTYEQYF. CDR3 bases: TGTGCCAGCTCACCTAAACTAGCGTGGACCTACGAGCAGTACTTC.

A few counts support this clonotype. V and J are TRBV2 and TRBJ2-7, with D possibly TRBD1 on 6 matching bases. Germline CDR1 and CDR2: SNHLY and FYNNEI. Trimming removed 10 bases from V and 2 bases from J, with 15 bases in between. CDR3 length: 13 residues. CDR3 coding DNA: TGTGCCACCACCGGGACACTGACCTACGAGCAGTACTTC. Its translation: CATTGTLTYEQYF. Full variable domain (remainder filled in from reference TRBV2 and TRBJ2-7): EPEVTQTPSHQVTQMGQEVILRCVPISNHLYFYWYRQILGQKVEFLVSFYNNEISEKSEIFDDQFSVERPDGSNFTLKIRSTKLEDSAMYFCATTGTLTYEQYFGPGTRLTVT.

There are many counts of this clonotype. This chain uses TRBV15 with TRBJ2-3, with 8 bases lining up with TRBD2. The CDR3 has 16 amino acids. Germline V gives CDR1 LNHNV, CDR2 YYDKDF (reference sequence). V trimming: 3 bases; J trimming: 6 bases; junction bases outside the gene matches: 11. The CDR3 reads CATSSQLAANDDTQYF. The CDR3 bases are TGTGCCACCAGCAGCCAACTAGCGGCGAACGATGATACGCAGTATTTT.